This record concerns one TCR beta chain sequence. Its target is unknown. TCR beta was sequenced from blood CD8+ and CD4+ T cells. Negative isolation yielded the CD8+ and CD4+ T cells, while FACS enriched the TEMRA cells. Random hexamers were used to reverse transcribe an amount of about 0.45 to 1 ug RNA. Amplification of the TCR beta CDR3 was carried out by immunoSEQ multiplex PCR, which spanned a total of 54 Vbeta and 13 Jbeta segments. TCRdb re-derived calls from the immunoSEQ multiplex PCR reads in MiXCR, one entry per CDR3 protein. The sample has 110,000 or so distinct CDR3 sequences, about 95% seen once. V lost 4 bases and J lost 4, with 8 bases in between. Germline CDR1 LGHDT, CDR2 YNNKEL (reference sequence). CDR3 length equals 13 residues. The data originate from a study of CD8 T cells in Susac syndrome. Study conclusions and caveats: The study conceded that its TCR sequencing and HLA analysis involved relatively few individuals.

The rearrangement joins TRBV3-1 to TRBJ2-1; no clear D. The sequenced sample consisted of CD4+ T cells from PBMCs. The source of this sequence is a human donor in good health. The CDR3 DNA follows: TGTGCCAGCAGCCCAGAGCGTTACAATGAGCAGTTCTTC. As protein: CASSPERYNEQFF.